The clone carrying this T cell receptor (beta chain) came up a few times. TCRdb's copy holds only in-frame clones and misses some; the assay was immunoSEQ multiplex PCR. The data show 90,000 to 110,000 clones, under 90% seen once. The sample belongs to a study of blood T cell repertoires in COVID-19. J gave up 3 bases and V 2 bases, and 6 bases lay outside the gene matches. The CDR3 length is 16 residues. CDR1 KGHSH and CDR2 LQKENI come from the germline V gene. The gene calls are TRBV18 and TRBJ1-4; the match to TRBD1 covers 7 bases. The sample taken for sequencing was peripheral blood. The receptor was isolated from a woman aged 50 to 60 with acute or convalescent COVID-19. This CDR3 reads CASSPVTGEANEKLFF. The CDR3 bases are TGTGCCAGCTCACCAGTCACAGGGGAGGCTAATGAAAAACTGTTTTTT.